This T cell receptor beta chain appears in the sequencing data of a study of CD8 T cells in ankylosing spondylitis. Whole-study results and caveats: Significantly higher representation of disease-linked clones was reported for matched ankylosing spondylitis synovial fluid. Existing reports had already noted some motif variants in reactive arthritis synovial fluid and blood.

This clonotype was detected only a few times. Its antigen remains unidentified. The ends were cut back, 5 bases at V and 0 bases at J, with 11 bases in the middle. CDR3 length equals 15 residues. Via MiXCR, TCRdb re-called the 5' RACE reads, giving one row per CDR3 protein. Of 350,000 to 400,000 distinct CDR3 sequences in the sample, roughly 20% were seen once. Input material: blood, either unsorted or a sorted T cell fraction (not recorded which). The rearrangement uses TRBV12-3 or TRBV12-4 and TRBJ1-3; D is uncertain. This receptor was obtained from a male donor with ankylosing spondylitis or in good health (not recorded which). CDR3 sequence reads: CASSLDDFSGNTIYF. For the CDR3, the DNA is TGTGCCAGCAGTCTCGACGACTTCTCTGGAAACACCATATATTTT.